A single sample gave rise to the 26 T cell receptor beta chains below, sequenced in a study of T cells after yellow fever vaccination. TCRdb redid the calling of the 5' RACE reads with MiXCR, one entry per CDR3 protein. The repertoire holds some 320,000 distinct CDR3 sequences, with 8% to 10% as singletons. The specimen comprised PBMCs, sampled on the day of the first yellow fever vaccination. These receptors all come from a man between 18 and 29 years old who received the YFV17D yellow fever vaccine.

This chain joins TRBV20-1 and TRBJ1-1, with D possibly TRBD1 on 6 matching bases. This CDR3 comprises 15 residues. Trimming removed 0 bases at V and 4 bases at J, with 15 bases between. CDR1 is DFQATT and CDR2 is SNEGSKA in the germline V gene (reference sequence). The CDR3 protein is CSARDRGRGLTEAFF. For the CDR3, the DNA is TGCAGTGCTAGAGATAGGGGCAGGGGTCTCACTGAAGCTTTCTTT.

In its sample, this clonotype was seen many times. This rearrangement joins TRBV5-5 to TRBJ1-1; no definite D call. The V gene lost 4 bases and the J gene lost 0 bases, with 7 bases spanning the gap. The germline CDR1 and CDR2 sequences are SGHKS and YYEKEE (reference sequence). The CDR3 runs to 13 residues. This chain's CDR3 is CASSLDMNTEAFF. In DNA, the CDR3 is TGTGCCAGCAGCCTGGATATGAACACTGAAGCTTTCTTT.

This clonotype was seen ten or more times. J is TRBJ1-1 and V is TRBV20-1; D gene unclear. CDR3 length: 11 amino acids. Germline values: CDR1 DFQATT, CDR2 SNEGSKA (reference sequence). V was cut by 3 bases and J by 1 base, with 3 bases left in between. Here the CDR3 reads CSASWNTEAFF. The CDR3 coding sequence is TGCAGTGCTAGTTGGAACACTGAAGCTTTCTTT.

This clonotype was counted many times. The chain uses TRBV5-1 and TRBJ2-3; D unresolved. The CDR3 is 13 amino acids. The ends were cut back, 5 bases at V and 2 bases at J, with 9 bases in the middle. The germline V gene has CDR1 SGHRS and CDR2 YFSETQ. CDR3 nucleotide sequence: TGCGCCAGCAGGGCAGGATACACAGATACGCAGTATTTT. Protein sequence: CASRAGYTDTQYF.

The chain couples TRBV5-6 to TRBJ1-2; D not resolved. Germline V gene data show CDR1 as SGHDT and CDR2 as YYEEEE. The CDR3 is made up of 13 amino acids. Trimming cost V 1 base and J 2 bases, with 6 bases left between them. DNA of the CDR3: TGTGCCAGCAGCTTGAAACAGAACTATGGCTACACCTTC. Translation: CASSLKQNYGYTF.

This clonotype occurred a few times. The chain joins TRBV10-3 to TRBJ1-3; D is undetermined. The CDR3 is made up of 12 amino acids. Germline CDR1 and CDR2: ENHRY and SYGVKD. The germline V and J ends were trimmed by 0 bases and 10 bases, with 7 bases remaining between them. CDR3 bases: TGTGCCATCAGTGAGTCGACGGGGACCATATATTTT. Its protein is CAISESTGTIYF.

This clonotype has only a few counts. The rearrangement links TRBV18 to TRBJ1-6; tentative D call: TRBD1 (5 bases). The CDR3 loop spans 11 amino acids. V was trimmed by 6 bases and J by 10 bases, leaving 7 bases between them. Germline lookup yields CDR1 KGHSH and CDR2 LQKENI. The CDR3 sequence: CASSGESPLHF. CDR3 coding DNA: TGTGCCAGCTCGGGGGAATCACCCCTCCACTTT.

This clonotype was observed a few times. The V and J genes are TRBV24-1 and TRBJ2-3; possible D gene TRBD2, 6 bases. Germline loops: CDR1 KGHDR, CDR2 SFDVKD. There are 15 residues in the CDR3. Deletions cut 0 bases from V and 0 bases from J, with 6 bases between. The CDR3, as DNA: TGTGCCACCAGTGATTTGCGGGAGAGCACAGATACGCAGTATTTT. This translates into CATSDLRESTDTQYF.

This clonotype came up a few times. This rearrangement joins TRBV6-5 to TRBJ2-7; 7 bases match TRBD1. CDR1 is MNHEY and CDR2 is SVGAGI in the germline V gene. The trim removed 0 bases at V and 4 bases at J, leaving 6 bases unmatched. This CDR3 spans 15 amino acids. This CDR3 is CASSYSDRVGYEQYF. The CDR3 bases are TGTGCCAGCAGTTACTCCGACAGGGTAGGTTACGAGCAGTACTTC.

This clonotype came up many times. The genes are TRBV7-9 and TRBJ2-3; TRBD2 agrees at 9 bases. CDR1 and CDR2 (germline): SEHNR, FQNEAQ (reference sequence). V shed 5 bases and J 2 bases; nucleotides not matched to a gene: 14. This CDR3 region has 18 residues. CDR3 bases: TGTGCCAGCAGCCCTAGTTTAGCGGGGGACGGGATCACAGATACGCAGTATTTT. Protein sequence: CASSPSLAGDGITDTQYF.

The rearrangement uses TRBV2 and TRBJ2-2; 10 bases agree with TRBD2. Germline assignment: CDR1 SNHLY and CDR2 FYNNEI. J lost 5 bases, V lost 6 bases, and 3 bases had no gene match. This CDR3 spans 14 amino acids. The CDR3 DNA follows: TGTGCCAGCAGCATACTAGCGGGGACCGGGGAGCTGTTTTTT. Amino acids: CASSILAGTGELFF.

This clonotype has more than one count but fewer than ten. This sequence joins TRBV7-8 and TRBJ2-2; tentatively, D is TRBD2 (6 bases). Trimming left V 5 bases short and J 6 bases short, with 13 bases between. This CDR3 region has 14 residues. Looked up from germline, CDR1 is SGHVS and CDR2 is FQNEAQ. The CDR3 reads CASSLRIAAGELFF. The CDR3 DNA is TGTGCCAGCAGCCTGCGGATAGCGGCCGGGGAGCTGTTTTTT. Combining the CDR3 with reference TRBV7-8 and TRBJ2-2 gives the whole variable domain GAGVSQSPRYKVAKRGQDVALRCDPISGHVSLFWYQQALGQGPEFLTYFQNEAQLDKSGLPSDRFFAERPEGSVSTLKIQRTQQEDSAVYLCASSLRIAAGELFFGEGSRLTVL.

The chain couples TRBV5-1 to TRBJ2-3; D call uncertain. The CDR3 has 17 amino acids. Germline CDR1 is SGHRS and CDR2 is YFSETQ. V gave up 2 bases and J gave up 0 bases, with 16 bases separating them. The CDR3 sequence: CASSFSPHTSSTDTQYF. The CDR3 bases are TGCGCCAGCAGCTTCTCCCCGCATACCTCTAGCACAGATACGCAGTATTTT.

This clonotype was recorded a few times. The gene calls are TRBV5-6 and TRBJ1-2, with TRBD1 matching over 8 bases. Losses at the gene ends were 1 base for V and 3 bases for J; bases not matched to a gene: 5. The CDR3 is 15 amino acids. CDR1 SGHDT and CDR2 YYEEEE come from the germline V gene. The CDR3 DNA reads as TGTGCCAGCAGCTTGAGCAGGGGGCCCTACTATGGCTACACCTTC. Its protein is CASSLSRGPYYGYTF.

The rearrangement links TRBV5-4 to TRBJ2-1; D is perhaps TRBD1 or TRBD2 (6 bases each). There are 15 residues in the CDR3. V was pared by 2 bases and J by 6 bases, with 15 bases between. Germline lookup yields CDR1 SGHNT and CDR2 YYREEE (reference sequence). The CDR3, as DNA: TGTGCCAGCAGCTTATCGGTGGGGGGCATCAATGAGCAGTTCTTC. It encodes CASSLSVGGINEQFF.

The chain uses TRBV24-1 and TRBJ2-3, with 11 positions matching TRBD1. Germline V lookup: CDR1 KGHDR, CDR2 SFDVKD. V lost 5 bases, J lost 4 bases, and 7 bases stayed unmatched. CDR3 length equals 16 residues. The CDR3 region is CATSALGQGASDTQYF. As DNA, the CDR3 is TGTGCCACCAGTGCCCTTGGACAGGGGGCCTCAGATACGCAGTATTTT.

The chain carries TRBV19 and TRBJ1-5; possibly TRBD1 for D (5 bases). The CDR3 is 14 residues long. Looked up from germline, CDR1 is LNHDA and CDR2 is SQIVND (reference sequence). Deletions cut 1 base from V and 15 bases from J, with 19 bases between. CDR3 DNA: TGTGCCAGTAGTATAGGCTTTTCGGGGCCAGGGCGGCATTTT. It translates to CASSIGFSGPGRHF.

This clonotype was observed a few times. This sequence joins TRBV4-1 and TRBJ2-2; a possible D gene is TRBD1 (5 bases). This CDR3 region has 14 residues. Germline values: CDR1 MGHRA, CDR2 YSYEKL. V was pared by 2 bases and J by 4 bases, with 8 bases between. In DNA, the CDR3 is TGCGCCAGCAGCCAACCCACAGGCACCGGGGAGCTGTTTTTT. It specifies CASSQPTGTGELFF.

There are many counts of this clonotype. The V and J genes are TRBV4-1 and TRBJ2-7, with D unclear. Germline values: CDR1 MGHRA, CDR2 YSYEKL. This CDR3 is built from 16 residues. V lost 1 base, J lost 0 bases, and 13 bases lay in between. The CDR3 loop is CASSQVASPRSYEQYF. Written as DNA, the CDR3 is TGCGCCAGCAGCCAAGTGGCCAGTCCCCGCTCCTACGAGCAGTACTTC.

This chain uses TRBV6-5 with TRBJ2-1, with D tentatively TRBD2 (5 bases). V dropped 0 bases and J dropped 4 bases, with 7 bases sitting between them. The CDR3 spans 14 residues. Germline V gene sequence: CDR1 MNHEY, CDR2 SVGAGI. The CDR3 DNA follows: TGTGCCAGCAGTTACTCGAGAGGGTACAATGAGCAGTTCTTC. Encoded protein: CASSYSRGYNEQFF.

The chain carries TRBV3-1 and TRBJ2-5; 14 nucleotides line up with TRBD2. Germline V gives CDR1 LGHDT, CDR2 YNNKEL (reference sequence). The CDR3 extends over 16 amino acids. The V segment lost 3 bases and the J segment 9 bases; nucleotides outside the gene matches: 9. The CDR3 DNA is TGTGCCAGCAGCCACGGGACTAGCGGGGGCCAAGGGGCCCAGTACTTC. This encodes CASSHGTSGGQGAQYF.

This clonotype has a count of ten or more. This rearrangement joins TRBV7-9 to TRBJ2-1, with D maybe TRBD2 (5 bases). Germline lookup yields CDR1 SEHNR and CDR2 FQNEAQ (reference sequence). The CDR3 runs to 13 residues. Trimming pared 7 bases from V and 0 bases from J, leaving 7 bases between. The CDR3 loop is CASTGSSYNEQFF. DNA of the CDR3: TGTGCCAGCACGGGATCCTCCTACAATGAGCAGTTCTTC.

The J gene is TRBJ2-7, the V gene TRBV20-1; D not certain. Looked up from germline, CDR1 is DFQATT and CDR2 is SNEGSKA (reference sequence). Trimming left V 3 bases short and J 3 bases short, with 6 bases between. There are 11 residues in the CDR3. CDR3 protein: CSARWIYEQYV. CDR3 DNA: TGCAGTGCTAGGTGGATCTACGAGCAGTACGTC.

This clonotype came up a few times. J is TRBJ2-1 and V is TRBV7-9, with a possible D match to TRBD1 (5 bases). The germline CDR1 and CDR2 sequences are SEHNR and FQNEAQ (reference sequence). V lost 1 base and J lost 6, with 16 bases in between. This CDR3 is built from 16 residues. CDR3 DNA: TGTGCCAGCAGCTTAGTTTCTGGCCAGGGCAGCAATGAGCAGTTCTTC. Translated: CASSLVSGQGSNEQFF.

The gene calls are TRBV7-2 and TRBJ2-5; TRBD1 or TRBD2 may be the D gene (7 bases each). V lost 3 bases, J lost 1 base, and 12 bases lay in between. The CDR3 loop spans 15 amino acids. Germline V gives CDR1 SGHTA, CDR2 FQGNSA. The CDR3 DNA is TGTGCCAGCAGCTTGGGGGGGACAGTCCAAGAGACCCAGTACTTC. Translating it yields CASSLGGTVQETQYF.

J is TRBJ2-5 and V is TRBV7-2, with 8 bases fitting TRBD2. The ends lost 7 bases at V and 5 bases at J; junction bases unmatched: 15. Looked up from germline, CDR1 is SGHTA and CDR2 is FQGNSA. CDR3 length: 16 residues. CDR3 sequence (DNA): TGTGCCAGCAATTACCGTGGACTAGCACTTTCCGAGACCCAGTACTTC. The encoded protein is CASNYRGLALSETQYF.